The next 2 T cell receptor beta chains were all read from a single sample in a study of vaccination effects on CD4 cells after COVID-19. These receptors' antigens are unknown. Within the ViraFEST assay, antigen-specific CD4+ T cells underwent expansion with viral peptide pools prior to sequencing. Upon completion of 10 to 11 days in culture, CD4+ T cells were isolated. Repertoires were generated with immunoSEQ multiplex PCR, while TCRdb's copy carries only in-frame clones and drops some. The sample carries under 80,000 clones, 60% to 80% recorded once. Specimen: CD4+ T cells from PBMCs cultured with HCoV-229E spike peptides, collected before COVID-19 vaccination. The receptors come from a human donor who received a COVID-19 vaccine.

The V gene is TRBV6-2 or TRBV6-3, the J gene TRBJ1-5; possibly TRBD1 for D (6 bases). This CDR3 contains 13 residues. From germline, CDR1 is MNHEY and CDR2 SVGEGT. Trimming cost V 5 bases and J 4 bases, with 9 bases left between them. The CDR3 DNA follows: TGTGCCAGCAGTCGGCAGGGGAATCAGCCCCAGCATTTT. It specifies CASSRQGNQPQHF.

The V and J genes are TRBV10-2 and TRBJ2-7; D possibly uses TRBD1 or TRBD2 (5 bases each). The germline V gene encodes CDR1 WSHSY and CDR2 SAAADI. The germline V and J ends were trimmed by 3 bases and 3 bases, with 12 bases remaining between them. This CDR3 contains 14 residues. The CDR3 protein is CASSDTTADYEQYV. CDR3 in DNA: TGCGCCAGCAGTGACACGACAGCGGACTACGAGCAGTACGTC.